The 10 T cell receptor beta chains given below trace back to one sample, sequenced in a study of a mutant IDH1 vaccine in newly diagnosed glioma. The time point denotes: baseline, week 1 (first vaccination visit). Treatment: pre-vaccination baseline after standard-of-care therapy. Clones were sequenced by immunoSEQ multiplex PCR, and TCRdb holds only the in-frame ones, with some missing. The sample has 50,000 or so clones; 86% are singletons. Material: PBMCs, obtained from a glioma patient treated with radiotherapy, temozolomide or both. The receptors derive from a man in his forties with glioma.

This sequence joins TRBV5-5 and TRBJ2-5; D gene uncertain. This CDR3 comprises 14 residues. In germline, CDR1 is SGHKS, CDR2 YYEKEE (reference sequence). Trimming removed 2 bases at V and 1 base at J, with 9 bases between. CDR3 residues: CASSLGWSQETQYF. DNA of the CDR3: TGTGCCAGCAGCTTAGGTTGGTCCCAAGAGACCCAGTACTTC.

This chain's CDR3 is CSAKGGRQFF. CDR3 in DNA: TGCAGTGCTAAAGGGGGGCGACAGTTCTTC. This sequence joins TRBV20-1 and TRBJ2-1; D may correspond to TRBD1 or TRBD2 (6 bases each). The V gene lost 4 bases and the J gene lost 13 bases, with 11 bases spanning the gap. The CDR3 consists of 10 residues. Germline values: CDR1 DFQATT, CDR2 SNEGSKA (reference sequence).

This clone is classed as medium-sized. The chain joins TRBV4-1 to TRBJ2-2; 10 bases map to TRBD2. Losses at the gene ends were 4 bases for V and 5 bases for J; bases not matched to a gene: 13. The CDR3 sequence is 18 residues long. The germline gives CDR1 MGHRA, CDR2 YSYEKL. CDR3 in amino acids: CASSRGGLAGVGTGELFF. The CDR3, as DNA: TGCGCCAGCAGCCGAGGGGGCCTAGCGGGAGTAGGAACCGGGGAGCTGTTTTTT.

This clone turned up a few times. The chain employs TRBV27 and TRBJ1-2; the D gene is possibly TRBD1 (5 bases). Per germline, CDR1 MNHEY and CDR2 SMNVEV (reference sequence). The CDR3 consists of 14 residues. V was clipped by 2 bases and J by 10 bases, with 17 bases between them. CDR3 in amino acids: CASSLGPQGSIYTF. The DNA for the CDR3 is TGTGCCAGCAGTTTAGGTCCCCAGGGAAGTATCTACACCTTC.

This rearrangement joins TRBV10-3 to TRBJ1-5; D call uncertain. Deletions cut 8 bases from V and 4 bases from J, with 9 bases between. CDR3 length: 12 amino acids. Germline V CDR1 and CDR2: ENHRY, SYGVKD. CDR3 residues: CAISPSNQPQHF. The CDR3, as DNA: TGTGCCATCTCACCGTCAAATCAGCCCCAGCATTTT.

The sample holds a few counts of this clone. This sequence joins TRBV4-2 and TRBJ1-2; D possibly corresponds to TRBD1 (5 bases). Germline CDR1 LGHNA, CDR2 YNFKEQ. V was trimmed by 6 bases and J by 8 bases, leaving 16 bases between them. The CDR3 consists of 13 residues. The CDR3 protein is CASRSGHYEGYTF. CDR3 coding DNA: TGTGCCAGCAGGAGTGGACATTATGAAGGCTACACCTTC.

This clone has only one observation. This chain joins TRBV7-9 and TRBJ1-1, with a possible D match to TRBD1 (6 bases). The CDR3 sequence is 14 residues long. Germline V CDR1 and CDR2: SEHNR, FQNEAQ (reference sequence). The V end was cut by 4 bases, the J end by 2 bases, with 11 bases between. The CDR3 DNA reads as TGTGCCAGCAGCTATTACAGGGAAAACACTGAAGCTTTCTTT. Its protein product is CASSYYRENTEAFF.

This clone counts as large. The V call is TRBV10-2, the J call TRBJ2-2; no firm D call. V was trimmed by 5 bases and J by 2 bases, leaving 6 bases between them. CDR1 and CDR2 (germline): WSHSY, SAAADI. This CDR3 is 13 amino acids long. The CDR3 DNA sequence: TGCGCCAGCAGTACAGCAAACACCGGGGAGCTGTTTTTT. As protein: CASSTANTGELFF.

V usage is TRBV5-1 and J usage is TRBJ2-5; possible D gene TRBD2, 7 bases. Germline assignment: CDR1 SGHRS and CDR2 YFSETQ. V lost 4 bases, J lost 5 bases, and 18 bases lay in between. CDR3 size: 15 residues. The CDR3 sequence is CASSGGGHGMETQYF. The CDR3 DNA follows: TGCGCCAGCAGCGGGGGGGGACACGGTATGGAGACCCAGTACTTC.

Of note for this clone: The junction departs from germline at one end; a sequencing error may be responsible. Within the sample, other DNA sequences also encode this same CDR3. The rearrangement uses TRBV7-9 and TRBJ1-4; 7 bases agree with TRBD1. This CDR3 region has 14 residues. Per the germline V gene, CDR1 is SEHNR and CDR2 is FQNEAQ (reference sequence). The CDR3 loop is CASSLAGGNEKLFF. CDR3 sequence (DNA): TGTGCCAGCAGCCTAGCAGGGGGGAATGAAAAACTGTTTTTT.